This TCR beta chain was retrieved from a study of blood T cells in healthy people across ages. Study-level information: T cells yielded about one barcoded beta molecule per two cells through template switching.

Next came a second PCR, run for about 6 to 11 cycles, which used a sample-barcoded 5' primer along with a J-beta primer mix. TCRdb reprocessed the 5' RACE reads via MiXCR and lists one record per CDR3 protein. The sample consists of 1.4 million to 1.5 million distinct CDR3 sequences, around 39% of them appearing once. Trimming shortened V by 6 bases and J by 7 bases, and 12 bases separated the two germline ends. The CDR3 runs 12 residues. Looked up from germline, CDR1 is DFQATT and CDR2 is SNEGSKA (reference sequence). Donors gave around 10 milliliters of peripheral blood apiece. Material: blood. The receptor was isolated from a woman aged 18 to 35 in good health. The V call is TRBV20-1, the J call TRBJ2-2, with D hard to call. CDR3 sequence reads: CSATPGGGELFF. The CDR3 region has the DNA TGCAGTGCGACCCCCGGTGGCGGGGAGCTGTTTTTT.